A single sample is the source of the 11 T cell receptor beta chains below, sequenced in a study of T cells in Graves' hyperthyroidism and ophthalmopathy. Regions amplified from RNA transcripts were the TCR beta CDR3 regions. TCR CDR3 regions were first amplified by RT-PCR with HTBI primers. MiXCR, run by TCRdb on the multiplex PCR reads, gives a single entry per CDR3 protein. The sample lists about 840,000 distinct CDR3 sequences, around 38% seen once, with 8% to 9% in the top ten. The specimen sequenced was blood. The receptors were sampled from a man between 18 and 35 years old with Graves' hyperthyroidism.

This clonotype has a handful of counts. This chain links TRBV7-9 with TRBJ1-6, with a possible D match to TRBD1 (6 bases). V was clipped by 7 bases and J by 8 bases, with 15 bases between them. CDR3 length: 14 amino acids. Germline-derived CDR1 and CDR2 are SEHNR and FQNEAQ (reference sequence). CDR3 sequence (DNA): TGTGCCAGCAACTTCGGACAGCCGGATTCACCCCTCCACTTT. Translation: CASNFGQPDSPLHF.

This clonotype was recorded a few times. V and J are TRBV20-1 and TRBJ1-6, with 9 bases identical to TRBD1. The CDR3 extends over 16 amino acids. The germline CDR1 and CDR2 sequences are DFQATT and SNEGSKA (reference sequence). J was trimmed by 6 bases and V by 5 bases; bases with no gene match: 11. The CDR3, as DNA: TGCAGTGCTGGAGGGGGACAGGGCCTTTTTAATTCACCCCTCCACTTT. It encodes CSAGGGQGLFNSPLHF.

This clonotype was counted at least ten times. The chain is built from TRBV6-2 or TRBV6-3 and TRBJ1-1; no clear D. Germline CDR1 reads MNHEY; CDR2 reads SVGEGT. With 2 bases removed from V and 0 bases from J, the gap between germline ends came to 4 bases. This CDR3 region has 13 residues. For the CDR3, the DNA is TGTGCCAGCAGTTACGCCCTGAACACTGAAGCTTTCTTT. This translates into CASSYALNTEAFF.

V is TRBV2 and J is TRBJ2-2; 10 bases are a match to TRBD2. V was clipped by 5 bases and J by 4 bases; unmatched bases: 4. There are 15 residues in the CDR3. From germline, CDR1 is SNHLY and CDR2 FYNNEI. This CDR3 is CASSFGTSVTGELFF. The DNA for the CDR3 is TGTGCCAGCAGTTTTGGGACTAGCGTCACCGGGGAGCTGTTTTTT.

In DNA form, the CDR3 reads TGTGCCAGCAGCTACGGAAGACAGGGGGTTCGTGGCTACACCTTC. It encodes CASSYGRQGVRGYTF. The chain carries TRBV25-1 and TRBJ1-2, with TRBD1 matching 9 bases. CDR1 is MGHDK, CDR2 SYGVNS, per germline. V was clipped by 6 bases and J by 7 bases; unmatched bases: 12. The CDR3 is 15 residues long.

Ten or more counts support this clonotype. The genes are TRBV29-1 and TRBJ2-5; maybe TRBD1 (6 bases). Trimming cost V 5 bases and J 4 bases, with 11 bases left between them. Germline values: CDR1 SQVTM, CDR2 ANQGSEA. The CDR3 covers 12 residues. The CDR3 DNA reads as TGCAGCGTTCTAGGGGGAATAGAGACCCAGTACTTC. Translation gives CSVLGGIETQYF.

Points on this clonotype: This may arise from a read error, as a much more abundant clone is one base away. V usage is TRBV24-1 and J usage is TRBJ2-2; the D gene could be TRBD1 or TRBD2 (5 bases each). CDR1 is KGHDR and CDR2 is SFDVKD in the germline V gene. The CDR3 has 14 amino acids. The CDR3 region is CATSDRTYTGELLF. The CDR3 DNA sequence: TGTGCCACCAGTGATCGGACATACACCGGGGAGCTGCTTTTT.

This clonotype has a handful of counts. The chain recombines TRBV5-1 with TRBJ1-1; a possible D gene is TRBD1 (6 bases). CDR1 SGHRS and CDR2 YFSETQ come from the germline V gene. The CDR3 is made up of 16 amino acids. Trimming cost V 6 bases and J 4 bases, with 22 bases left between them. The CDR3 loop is CASIRDPTGSGTEAFF. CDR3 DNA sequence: TGCGCCAGCATCCGGGACCCAACAGGGTCGGGCACTGAAGCTTTCTTT.

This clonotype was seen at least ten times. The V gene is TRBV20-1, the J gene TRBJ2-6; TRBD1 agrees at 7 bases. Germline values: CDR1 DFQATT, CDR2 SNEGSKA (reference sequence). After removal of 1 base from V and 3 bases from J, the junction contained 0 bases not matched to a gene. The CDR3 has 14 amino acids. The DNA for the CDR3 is TGCAGTGCTAGAGCAGGGGGTGGGGCCAACGTCCTGACTTTC. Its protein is CSARAGGGANVLTF.

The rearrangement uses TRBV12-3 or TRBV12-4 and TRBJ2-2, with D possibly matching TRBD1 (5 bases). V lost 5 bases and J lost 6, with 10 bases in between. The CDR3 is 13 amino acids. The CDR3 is CASSPGFSGELFF. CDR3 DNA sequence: TGTGCCAGCAGTCCAGGGTTTTCCGGGGAGCTGTTTTTT.

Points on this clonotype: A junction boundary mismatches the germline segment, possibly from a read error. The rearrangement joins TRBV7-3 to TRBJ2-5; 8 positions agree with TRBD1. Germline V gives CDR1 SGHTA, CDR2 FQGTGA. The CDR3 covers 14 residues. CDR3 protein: CANSLDRVYETQYF. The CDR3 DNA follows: TGTGCCAACAGCTTGGACAGGGTGTACGAGACCCAGTACTTC.